Each of the 30 T cell receptor beta chains below was sequenced from the same sample in a study of metastatic and nonmetastatic thyroid tumors. Thyroid surgery was performed in patients who had received no treatment beforehand. TCRdb re-clonotyped the PCR reads via MiXCR. The sample carries some 23,000 clones, about 12% recorded once. Material for sequencing was blood. Source of these receptors: a female donor with papillary thyroid cancer or a benign thyroid nodule (not recorded which). Some clones in this sample may be carry-over from other donors' samples.

In this sample, this clone turned up a few times. The chain joins TRBV19 to TRBJ1-5; D not resolved. The V end lost 7 bases, the J end lost 7 bases, and 5 bases lay between the germline ends. CDR1 is LNHDA, CDR2 SQIVND, per germline (reference sequence). The CDR3 is 10 residues long. Here the CDR3 reads CASKGQPQHF. The DNA for the CDR3 is TGTGCCAGTAAAGGACAGCCCCAGCATTTT.

This clone was observed many times. This chain uses TRBV29-1 with TRBJ1-2; the match to TRBD1 covers 7 bases. V trimming: 3 bases; J trimming: 7 bases; junction bases outside the gene matches: 5. Germline loops: CDR1 SQVTM, CDR2 ANQGSEA. The CDR3 totals 12 residues. The CDR3 sequence is CSVDQGGAGYTF. The DNA for the CDR3 is TGCAGCGTTGACCAGGGGGGGGCTGGCTACACCTTC.

This clone was found many times. J is TRBJ2-3 and V is TRBV15; the match to TRBD2 covers 8 bases. CDR3 length: 15 residues. Germline V gives CDR1 LNHNV, CDR2 YYDKDF (reference sequence). V was clipped by 1 base and J by 1 base; unmatched bases: 1. The CDR3 DNA sequence: TGTGCCACCAGCAGAGTCGGGGGGGGCACAGATACGCAGTATTTT. Amino acids: CATSRVGGGTDTQYF.

At least ten counts were recorded for this clone. The rearrangement joins TRBV5-1 to TRBJ2-7; no clear D. The germline CDR1 and CDR2 sequences are SGHRS and YFSETQ. The CDR3 runs 13 residues. V was trimmed by 0 bases and J by 3 bases, leaving 7 bases between them. The CDR3 sequence is CASSLGQSYEQYF. DNA of the CDR3: TGCGCCAGCAGCTTGGGTCAGAGCTACGAGCAGTACTTC.

This clone has a count of ten or more. A much bigger clone sits one base away, suggesting this may be a read error. The chain uses TRBV4-1 and TRBJ2-7; no reliable D call. The CDR3 totals 13 residues. CDR1 is MGHRA, CDR2 YSYEKL, per germline. The CDR3 here is CTSSQGTDYEQYF. CDR3 nucleotide sequence: TGCACCAGCAGCCAAGGAACAGACTACGAGCAGTACTTC.

This clone occurred many times. The chain is built from TRBV11-1 and TRBJ2-3; maybe TRBD2 (6 bases). From germline, CDR1 is SGHAT and CDR2 FQDESV (reference sequence). V lost 4 bases, J lost 8 bases, and 22 bases lay in between. The CDR3 totals 16 residues. This CDR3 is CASSSSGPSRPGTQYF. As DNA, the CDR3 is TGTGCCAGCAGCTCAAGCGGGCCCTCACGCCCAGGTACGCAGTATTTT.

In its sample, this clone was seen many times. V is TRBV15 and J is TRBJ2-7; D is uncertain. The CDR3 totals 13 residues. Trimming stripped 0 bases from V and 4 bases from J, with 7 bases between. CDR1 is LNHNV, CDR2 YYDKDF, per germline (reference sequence). Here the CDR3 reads CATSRDQGYEQYF. CDR3 in DNA: TGTGCCACCAGCAGAGATCAAGGTTACGAGCAGTACTTC.

Many counts were recorded for this clone. The genes are TRBV3-1 and TRBJ2-2; 9 positions match TRBD2. Germline loops: CDR1 LGHDT, CDR2 YNNKEL (reference sequence). The V gene end was trimmed by 1 base and the J gene end by 7 bases; junction bases not matched to a gene: 7. This CDR3 has 16 amino acids. The CDR3 spells CASSQGLAGSFGELFF. DNA of the CDR3: TGTGCCAGCAGCCAAGGTCTAGCGGGGTCCTTCGGGGAGCTGTTTTTT.

This clone was counted ten times or more. V usage is TRBV20-1 and J usage is TRBJ2-5, with D tentatively TRBD1 or TRBD2 (5 bases each). V was trimmed by 5 bases and J by 4 bases, leaving 17 bases between them. Germline lookup yields CDR1 DFQATT and CDR2 SNEGSKA (reference sequence). The CDR3 has 14 residues. CDR3 sequence (DNA): TGCAGTGCTGTACCCGGGGCTAGTTCAGAGACCCAGTACTTC. It yields the protein CSAVPGASSETQYF.

This clone was counted ten times or more. V and J are TRBV7-6 and TRBJ2-5, with D perhaps TRBD2 (5 bases). Germline values: CDR1 SGHVS, CDR2 FNYEAQ. Trimming cost V 8 bases and J 1 base, with 11 bases left between them. The CDR3 has 13 amino acids. In DNA, the CDR3 is TGTGCCAGCGGCCGAGGGCTCCAAGAGACCCAGTACTTC. This encodes CASGRGLQETQYF.

This clone was recorded at least ten times. The rearrangement joins TRBV3-1 to TRBJ2-7, with no clear D. Trimming left V 2 bases short and J 6 bases short, with 8 bases between. This CDR3 comprises 12 residues. Per germline, CDR1 LGHDT and CDR2 YNNKEL (reference sequence). DNA for the CDR3: TGTGCCAGCAGCCAAATAGGGCCCGAGCAGTACTTC. This codes for CASSQIGPEQYF.

At least ten counts were recorded for this clone. The chain carries TRBV3-1 and TRBJ1-6; no firm D call. V shed 0 bases and J shed 13 bases, with 10 bases lying between them. CDR3 length: 13 amino acids. Germline lookup yields CDR1 LGHDT and CDR2 YNNKEL (reference sequence). CDR3 sequence: CASSQDHSGPLHF. Written as DNA, the CDR3 is TGTGCCAGCAGCCAAGACCATAGTGGGCCCCTCCACTTT. Drawing the rest from reference TRBV3-1 and TRBJ1-6, the complete variable domain is DTAVSQTPKYLVTQMGNDKSIKCEQNLGHDTMYWYKQDSKKFLKIMFSYNNKELIINETVPNRFSPKSPDKAHLNLHINSLELGDSAVYFCASSQDHSGPLHFGNGTRLTVT.

In its sample, this clone was seen a few times. This may be a read error, as it is one base from a much larger clone. V usage is TRBV25-1 and J usage is TRBJ2-2; 10 bases agree with TRBD1. The germline V gene has CDR1 MGHDK and CDR2 SYGVNS. This CDR3 spans 15 amino acids. The CDR3 reads CASCERQGAGGELFF. The DNA for the CDR3 is TGTGCCAGCTGTGAACGACAGGGGGCGGGCGGGGAGCTGTTTTTT. The entire variable domain, with the rest obtained from reference TRBV25-1 and TRBJ2-2, is as follows: EADIYQTPRYLVIGTGKKITLECSQTMGHDKMYWYQQDPGMELHLIHYSYGVNSTEKGDLSSESTVSRIRTEHFPLTLESARPSHTSQYLCASCERQGAGGELFFGEGSRLTVL.

Many counts were recorded for this clone. The chain recombines TRBV10-3 with TRBJ1-3; TRBD1 matches 7 bases. The CDR3 runs to 17 residues. Germline V gene sequence: CDR1 ENHRY, CDR2 SYGVKD. Unmatched junction bases numbered 7, after V lost 2 bases and J lost 0 bases. CDR3: CAISERTGPYSGNTIYF. In DNA, the CDR3 is TGTGCCATCAGTGAGCGGACAGGCCCCTACTCTGGAAACACCATATATTTT.

This clone was seen repeatedly, ten times or more. A much larger clonotype is one base distant, so this may be a read error. The chain uses TRBV28 and TRBJ2-3; D not certain. CDR1 is MDHEN, CDR2 SYDVKM, per germline. The CDR3 totals 16 residues. V lost 10 bases to trimming and J lost 7 bases, with 27 bases between them. The CDR3 DNA follows: TGTGCCACCACCGGTGCTTCTCCGACCCAGAGTTATACGCAGTATTTT. This sequence encodes CATTGASPTQSYTQYF.

This clone occurred many times. The chain recombines TRBV5-4 with TRBJ2-1; D not certain. CDR3 length equals 15 residues. V shed 1 base and J shed 4 bases, with 12 bases lying between them. CDR1 is SGHNT and CDR2 is YYREEE in the germline V gene (reference sequence). This chain's CDR3 is CASSLISSNYNEQFF. CDR3 nucleotide sequence: TGTGCCAGCAGCTTGATTTCTAGTAATTACAATGAGCAGTTCTTC.

Turning to this clone: Possible read error: a much larger clone is one base away. The same CDR3 is also encoded by other DNA sequences in this sample. This chain links TRBV7-6 with TRBJ1-1, with TRBD1 as a possible D gene (6 bases). Germline CDR1 and CDR2: SGHVS and FNYEAQ. The CDR3 is 14 amino acids. The V and J ends lost 4 bases and 1 base respectively, with 10 bases between them. The CDR3 bases are TGTGCCAGCAGCTGGGGGGGGCCGAACACTGAAGCTTTCTTT. Translated: CASSWGGPNTEAFF.

This clone was observed at least ten times. The chain has TRBV19 and TRBJ1-5; perhaps TRBD1 as D (5 bases). Trimming pared 7 bases from V and 4 bases from J, leaving 14 bases between. The length of the CDR3 is 14 residues. Germline V gene data show CDR1 as LNHDA and CDR2 as SQIVND (reference sequence). The CDR3 nucleotides are TGTGCCAGTACGCCGGGACGGATAAATCAGCCCCAGCATTTT. The encoded protein is CASTPGRINQPQHF.

V usage is TRBV4-2 and J usage is TRBJ2-4, with D unclear. The CDR3 length is 11 residues. The V gene lost 0 bases and the J gene lost 7 bases, with 1 base spanning the gap. Germline assignment: CDR1 LGHNA and CDR2 YNFKEQ. The CDR3: CASSQDNIQYF. Written as DNA, the CDR3 is TGTGCCAGCAGCCAAGATAACATTCAGTACTTC.

This clone was recorded many times. This sequence joins TRBV2 and TRBJ2-5; a possible D gene is TRBD1 (5 bases). Germline-derived CDR1 and CDR2 are SNHLY and FYNNEI. Between the trimmed V and J ends, which lost 6 bases and 3 bases, there was a span of 11 bases. This CDR3 is 13 amino acids long. In DNA form, the CDR3 reads TGTGCCAGCAGGGAGACGGACAAAGAGACCCAGTACTTC. Protein sequence: CASRETDKETQYF.

At least ten counts were recorded for this clone. The genes are TRBV12-3 or TRBV12-4 and TRBJ2-1; 9 positions match TRBD2. Losses at the gene ends were 8 bases for V and 9 bases for J; bases not matched to a gene: 8. CDR3 length equals 13 residues. This chain's CDR3 is CASQLSGSGEQFF. CDR3 coding DNA: TGTGCCAGCCAACTTAGCGGGAGTGGTGAGCAGTTCTTC.

This clone was seen a few times. V usage is TRBV19 and J usage is TRBJ2-7; 8 nucleotides agree with TRBD1. The germline gives CDR1 LNHDA, CDR2 SQIVND (reference sequence). The trim removed 4 bases at V and 6 bases at J, leaving 8 bases unmatched. The CDR3 runs 14 residues. For the CDR3, the DNA is TGTGCCAGTAGTAGCGGACAGGGACTGCCCGAGCAGTACTTC. Amino acids: CASSSGQGLPEQYF.

This clone has ten or more counts. This sequence joins TRBV19 and TRBJ1-1; a weak D match, TRBD1 (5 bases). With 4 bases removed from V and 0 bases from J, the gap between germline ends came to 9 bases. The CDR3 length is 14 residues. CDR1 LNHDA and CDR2 SQIVND come from the germline V gene (reference sequence). The CDR3 bases are TGTGCCAGTAGTAGAGCGGGGCTGAACACTGAAGCTTTCTTT. Translating gives CASSRAGLNTEAFF.

A note on this clone: An end of the junction differs from the germline gene, which may be a read error. The chain carries TRBV12-3 or TRBV12-4 and TRBJ2-5, with 7 bases fitting TRBD2. The CDR3 is 13 residues long. CDR3 in DNA: TGCGCCAGGTCTCTAGCGGCACAAGAGACCCAGAACTTC. This gives the protein CARSLAAQETQNF.

This clone was observed many times. A much bigger clone sits one base away, suggesting this may be a read error. The chain couples TRBV4-1 to TRBJ2-7; D ambiguous. CDR1 is MGHRA and CDR2 is YSYEKL in the germline V gene. V dropped 4 bases and J dropped 4 bases, with 11 bases sitting between them. This CDR3 is 13 amino acids long. The CDR3 loop reads CASSPARRYEQYF. The CDR3 DNA is TGCGCCAGCAGCCCTGCGCGGCGGTACGAGCAGTACTTC.

In the case of this clone: At one end, the junction sequence differs from germline, possibly due to a read error. This chain uses TRBV2 with TRBJ2-3; 8 bases are a match to TRBD2. Germline-derived CDR1 and CDR2 are SNHLY and FYNNEI. The CDR3 covers 15 residues. CDR3 bases: TGTGCCAGCTTCCGGACTAGCTATAGCACAGATACGCGGTACTTT. Its translation: CASFRTSYSTDTRYF.

There are many counts of this clone. V gene TRBV6-2 or TRBV6-3 combines with J gene TRBJ2-1, with 11 bases fitting TRBD2. The germline V gene has CDR1 MNHEY and CDR2 SVGEGT. V dropped 6 bases and J dropped 5; count of bases not matched to a gene: 6. CDR3 length equals 15 residues. The CDR3 is CASSSVAGGNNEQFF. The CDR3 DNA sequence: TGTGCCAGCAGCTCAGTAGCGGGAGGGAACAATGAGCAGTTCTTC.

This clone is categorized as medium-sized. This chain links TRBV12-3 or TRBV12-4 with TRBJ2-1; D unresolved. The CDR3 has 15 amino acids. The V end lost 4 bases, the J end lost 0 bases, and 10 bases lay between the germline ends. The CDR3, as DNA: TGTGCCAGCAGTTATTTGACGGTCTCCTACAATGAGCAGTTCTTC. Translated, it gives CASSYLTVSYNEQFF.

This clone was recorded at least ten times. The genes are TRBV28 and TRBJ2-2; weak D call: TRBD1 (6 bases). This CDR3 spans 15 amino acids. CDR1 and CDR2 (germline): MDHEN, SYDVKM. The V end was cut by 2 bases, the J end by 5 bases, with 12 bases between. This CDR3 is CASSLGWGRTGELFF. In nucleotides, the CDR3 is TGTGCCAGCAGTTTAGGATGGGGGCGGACCGGGGAGCTGTTTTTT.

This clone was seen repeatedly, ten times or more. This sequence joins TRBV19 and TRBJ1-4, with TRBD1 as a possible D gene (6 bases). Germline V lookup: CDR1 LNHDA, CDR2 SQIVND (reference sequence). V gave up 3 bases and J gave up 0 bases, with 14 bases separating them. The CDR3 totals 17 residues. The CDR3 spells CASSIGGGGPTNEKLFF. As DNA, the CDR3 is TGTGCCAGTAGTATTGGCGGGGGGGGCCCAACTAATGAAAAACTGTTTTTT. Full variable domain (outside the CDR3, taken from reference TRBV19 and TRBJ1-4): DGGITQSPKYLFRKEGQNVTLSCEQNLNHDAMYWYRQDPGQGLRLIYYSQIVNDFQKGDIAEGYSVSREKKESFPLTVTSAQKNPTAFYLCASSIGGGGPTNEKLFFGSGTQLSVL.